A single sample is the source of the 13 T cell receptor beta chains below, sequenced in a study of CD8+ T cells in alopecia areata. Following extraction, RNA underwent reverse transcription to cDNA, which served as the sequencing template. Some clones are missing from TCRdb's copy, which holds only in-frame ones; the method was immunoSEQ multiplex PCR. There are about 270,000 clones in the sample, none observed a single time. Cell sorting was performed on pooled cutaneous lymph node cells with CD4, CD8alpha, NKG2D, NKG2ACE and other markers. The sequenced material came from CD4+ T cells sorted from a lymph node. The source is a C3H/HeJ mouse with alopecia areata. This strain's MHC haplotype is H2-k.

This clone was seen more than once but under ten times. One base away lies a much larger clone, so this may be a sequencing read error. The gene names here belong to mouse. Coverage ceases 4 residues before the CDR3 finishes, and the germline J gene fills in the end. J is TRBJ2-3 and V is TRBV4, with D possibly being TRBD1 (6 bases). Germline CDR1 reads LGHDT; CDR2 reads YNNKQL (reference sequence). Between the trimmed V and J ends, which lost 5 bases and 0 bases, there was a span of 12 bases. The CDR3 runs 15 residues. CDR3 residues: CASSLGTTSAETLYF. The CDR3 bases that were read are TGTGCCAGCAGCCTCGGGACAACTAGTGCAGAA. Full variable domain (rest looked up from reference TRBV4 and TRBJ2-3): ETAVFQTPNYHVTQVGNEVSFNCKQTLGHDTMYWYKQDSKKLLKIMFSYNNKQLIVNETVPRRFSPQSSDKAHLNLRIKSVEPEDSAVYLCASSLGTTSAETLYFGSGTRLTVL.

Concerning this clone: Mouse germline and gene names are used. The chain's CDR3 is CASSQAASAETLYF. Partial CDR3 DNA: TGTGCCAGCAGTCAAGCAGCTAGTGCAGAA. The V call is TRBV13-1, the J call TRBJ2-3; D gene unclear. The sequence runs out 4 residues before the end of the CDR3; the remainder is reconstructed from the germline J gene. Trimming took 4 bases from V and 0 from J, leaving 9 bases between them. The CDR3 is 14 residues long. CDR1 NSHNY and CDR2 SYGAGN come from the germline V gene.

This clone was detected only a few times. Gene names are the mouse ones. CDR3 residues: CASGVTGGYTGQLYF. CDR3 DNA, as far as it was read: TGTGCCAGCGGTGTGACTGGGGGGTACACCGGG. V usage is TRBV13-2 and J usage is TRBJ2-2; 10 positions match TRBD2. The CDR3 end lies 4 residues beyond the end of the read and is filled in from the germline J gene. J gave up 3 bases and V 3 bases, and 2 bases lay outside the gene matches. The CDR3 has 15 residues. Germline V lookup: CDR1 NNHNN, CDR2 SYGAGS (reference sequence).

Concerning this clone: Mouse germline and gene names are used. The DNA ends 4 residues before the CDR3 does, and the rest of the CDR3 is filled in from the germline J gene. This sequence joins TRBV12-1 and TRBJ2-2, with 10 bases aligning to TRBD2. The junction had 1 base not matched to a gene; V was cut back by 4 bases and J by 6 bases. Germline V gives CDR1 SGHSN, CDR2 HYEKVE. This CDR3 contains 13 residues. The part of the CDR3 DNA that was read is TGTGCCAGCTCGACTGGGGGGCCCGGG. Protein: CASSTGGPG. The CDR3 in full is CASSTGGPGQLYF. Supplemented by reference TRBV12-1 and TRBJ2-2, the full variable domain reads DSGVVQSPRHIIKEKGGRSVLTCIPISGHSNVVWYQQTLGKELKFLIQHYEKVERDKGFLPSRFSVQQFDDYHSEMNMSALELEDSAMYFCASSTGGPGQLYFGEGSKLTVL.

With regard to this clone: Genes here carry mouse names. The sequenced fragment ends 4 residues before the CDR3 boundary, so the rest is inferred from the germline J gene. The chain recombines TRBV13-3 with TRBJ2-7; TRBD2 matches 8 bases. CDR3 length: 14 residues. From germline, CDR1 is NNHDY and CDR2 SYVADS. This CDR3 reads CASSATGGEDEQYF. CDR3 DNA, as far as it was read: TGTGCCAGCAGTGCTACTGGGGGCGAGGAT.

Points on this clone: Mouse gene names apply. The DNA ends 4 residues before the CDR3 does, and the rest of the CDR3 is filled in from the germline J gene. The sample contains more than one DNA sequence encoding this CDR3. The chain employs TRBV19 and TRBJ2-5; 11 nucleotides line up with TRBD2. CDR1 is FNHDT and CDR2 is SITEND in the germline V gene (reference sequence). There are 14 residues in the CDR3. The CDR3 here is CASSRDWGKDTQYF. The DNA read from the CDR3 is TGTGCCAGCAGCCGGGACTGGGGGAAAGAC.

Regarding this clone: The gene names given are mouse names. The read comes to an end 4 residues before the CDR3 does, leaving the germline J gene to fill in the end. The gene calls are TRBV5 and TRBJ2-3; the match to TRBD2 covers 14 bases. After removal of 1 base from V and 2 bases from J, the junction contained 5 bases not matched to a gene. Germline V gene data show CDR1 as LGHNA and CDR2 as YNLKQL (reference sequence). The CDR3 runs 18 residues. Partial CDR3 DNA: TGTGCCAGCAGCCAAGTTGGGACTGGGGGGGCTGATGCAGAA. As protein: CASSQVGTGGADAE. The entire CDR3 protein is CASSQVGTGGADAETLYF.

This clone was seen more than once but under ten times. Gene and germline names: mouse. The CDR3 end is not reached by the read, which stops 4 residues before it; the germline J gene fills it in. Other DNA sequences within the sample encode an identical CDR3. The chain joins TRBV13-1 to TRBJ1-2, with D maybe TRBD1 (5 bases). Germline V CDR1 and CDR2: NSHNY, SYGAGN. Trimming took 0 bases from V and 4 from J, leaving 7 bases between them. This CDR3 comprises 13 residues. CDR3 region: CASSDGRASDYTF. CDR3 DNA, as far as it was read: TGTGCCAGCAGTGATGGCAGGGCCTCC.

Concerning this clone: Any gene name here is a mouse gene name. The CDR3 end lies 4 residues beyond the end of the read and is filled in from the germline J gene. The sample holds other DNA sequences that translate to the same CDR3. The chain recombines TRBV5 with TRBJ1-1; D call uncertain. This CDR3 has 14 residues. Per germline, CDR1 LGHNA and CDR2 YNLKQL (reference sequence). Trimming shortened V by 0 bases and J by 1 base, and 6 bases separated the two germline ends. The DNA read from the CDR3 is TGTGCCAGCAGCCAAGATTGGGGAAACACA. It translates to CASSQDWGNT. The entire CDR3 sequence reads CASSQDWGNTEVFF.

The table lists this clone with many counts. Gene names are mouse gene names. Read data end 4 residues before the CDR3 end; the end is taken from the germline J gene. The identical CDR3 is also encoded by other nucleotide sequences in the sample. This chain uses TRBV12-1 with TRBJ1-2, with 9 bases identical to TRBD1. The germline CDR1 and CDR2 sequences are SGHSN and HYEKVE. V was clipped by 4 bases and J by 4 bases; unmatched bases: 6. The CDR3 is made up of 14 amino acids. CDR3 sequence reads: CASSPTGGSSDYTF. CDR3 bases read: TGTGCCAGCTCCCCGACAGGGGGGAGCTCC.

This clone was seen a handful of times. Gene and germline names: mouse. The CDR3 end falls 4 residues outside the read, so it is completed with the germline J gene. The chain carries TRBV29 and TRBJ2-4; D is ambiguous. V lost 6 bases, J lost 0 bases, and 7 bases lay in between. This CDR3 has 13 amino acids. Germline V gene sequence: CDR1 MSHET, CDR2 SYDVDS. The CDR3 reads CASSQNSQNTLYF. The sequenced CDR3 bases are TGTGCTAGCAGCCAGAATAGTCAAAAC.

This clone was seen a few times. Each gene name is a mouse one. The read gets to within 4 residues of the CDR3 end, and the germline J gene fills in the rest. The chain couples TRBV13-1 to TRBJ2-5; 10 nucleotides match TRBD1. Germline assignment: CDR1 NSHNY and CDR2 SYGAGN. This CDR3 is 16 amino acids long. V lost 5 bases to trimming and J lost 0 bases; unmatched junction nucleotides: 6. The CDR3 spells CASRSGTGVNQDTQYF. The CDR3 DNA, read in part, is TGTGCCAGCAGGTCCGGGACAGGGGTTAACCAAGAC.

As for this clone: Each gene name is a mouse one. The CDR3 end is not reached by the read, which stops 3 residues before it; the germline J gene fills it in. The rearrangement links TRBV5 to TRBJ1-6, with D perhaps TRBD1 (5 bases). TRBJ1-6 is known as an ORF, though its function is uncertain. The CDR3 consists of 13 residues. The V gene's germline CDR1 is LGHNA and CDR2 YNLKQL (reference sequence). The CDR3 bases that were read are TGTGCCAGCAGCCAAGACCCAGGGAGGCCC. Translating gives CASSQDPGRP. The complete CDR3 reads CASSQDPGRPLYF.